This TCR beta chain stems from a study of cytomegalovirus exposure and HLA in healthy donors. Study findings and constraints: The study labeled 150 to 200 TCR beta chains cytomegalovirus-associated.

For this clone: Its specificity is unknown.

Each donor's status was that of a healthy bone marrow donor. Per the germline V gene, CDR1 is MNHNS and CDR2 is SASEGT. V shed 4 bases and J 4 bases; nucleotides not matched to a gene: 2. This CDR3 region has 13 residues. The PCR used 60 Vbeta and 13 Jbeta primers. Some clones are missing from TCRdb's copy, which holds only in-frame ones; the method was immunoSEQ multiplex PCR. The data contain 95,000 to 150,000 clones, approximately 15% of them singletons. The chain recombines TRBV6-1 with TRBJ2-5, with 8 bases fitting TRBD1. Sequences were obtained from PBMCs. This TCR was recovered from a woman younger than 35 in good health and CMV-seronegative. CDR3 DNA: TGTGCCAGCAGTGGACAGGGGATAGAGACCCAGTACTTC. Its translation: CASSGQGIETQYF.